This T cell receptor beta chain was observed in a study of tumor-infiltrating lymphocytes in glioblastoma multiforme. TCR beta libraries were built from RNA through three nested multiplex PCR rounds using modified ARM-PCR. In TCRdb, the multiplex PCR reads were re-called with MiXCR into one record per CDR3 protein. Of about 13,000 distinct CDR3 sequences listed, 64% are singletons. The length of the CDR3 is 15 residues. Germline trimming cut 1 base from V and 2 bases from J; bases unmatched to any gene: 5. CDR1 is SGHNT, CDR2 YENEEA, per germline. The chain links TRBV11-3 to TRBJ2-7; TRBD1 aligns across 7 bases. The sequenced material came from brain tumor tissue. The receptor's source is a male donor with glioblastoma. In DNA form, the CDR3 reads TGTGCCAGCAGCTTAGGTGCCCAGGGGGCCTACGAGCAGTACTTC. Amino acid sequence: CASSLGAQGAYEQYF.